The 24 T cell receptor beta chains listed next were all sequenced from one sample in a study of cytomegalovirus exposure and HLA in healthy donors. Vbeta (60) and Jbeta (13) primers were used in the PCR. Clones were sequenced by immunoSEQ multiplex PCR, and TCRdb holds only the in-frame ones, with some missing. The table has some 70,000 clones, approximately 82% seen once. The specimen was PBMCs. These receptors originate from a man aged 18 to 30 in good health and CMV-seronegative.

As regards this clone: A junction end diverges from the germline sequence, so it may reflect a read error. The DNA for the CDR3 is TGTGCTAGCAGCTTGGAGGACCAAGAGACCCAGTACTTC. As protein: CASSLEDQETQYF. The chain links TRBV7-7 to TRBJ2-5, with a possible D match to TRBD2 (5 bases). The CDR3 runs 13 residues. Germline values: CDR1 SSHAT, CDR2 FNYEAQ (reference sequence).

This clone is categorized as medium-sized (0.01 to 0.1%). This chain uses TRBV4-3 with TRBJ1-5; D is unresolved. Germline V gene data show CDR1 as LGHNA and CDR2 as YSLEER. Trimming shortened V by 0 bases and J by 1 base, and 7 bases separated the two germline ends. The CDR3 is 15 residues long. This CDR3 reads CASSQEAGSNQPQHF. The CDR3 nucleotides read TGCGCCAGCAGCCAAGAGGCGGGGAGCAATCAGCCCCAGCATTTT.

The rearrangement uses TRBV2 and TRBJ1-6; D is unclear. The germline V and J ends were trimmed by 2 bases and 9 bases, with 5 bases remaining between them. The CDR3 has 12 residues. CDR1 and CDR2 from the germline V gene are SNHLY and FYNNEI. For the CDR3, the DNA is TGTGCCAGCAGTGAAACTGGTTCACCCCTCCACTTT. It is translated as CASSETGSPLHF. Full variable domain (remainder filled in from reference TRBV2 and TRBJ1-6): EPEVTQTPSHQVTQMGQEVILRCVPISNHLYFYWYRQILGQKVEFLVSFYNNEISEKSEIFDDQFSVERPDGSNFTLKIRSTKLEDSAMYFCASSETGSPLHFGNGTRLTVT.

A word on this clone: This sample also contains other DNA sequences that code for the same CDR3. The chain couples TRBV9 to TRBJ1-6, with TRBD1 matching over 9 bases. The CDR3 covers 15 residues. Germline V gives CDR1 SGDLS, CDR2 YYNGEE. Germline trimming cut 2 bases from V and 9 bases from J; bases unmatched to any gene: 6. Written as DNA, the CDR3 is TGTGCCAGCAGCGTCGCCGGGACAGGGAGTTCACCCCTCCACTTT. Amino acid sequence: CASSVAGTGSSPLHF.

This chain uses TRBV5-5 with TRBJ1-5; maybe TRBD1 (5 bases). The ends were cut back, 0 bases at V and 7 bases at J, with 8 bases in the middle. Germline loops: CDR1 SGHKS, CDR2 YYEKEE (reference sequence). CDR3 length: 13 amino acids. Here the CDR3 reads CASSLEGPQPQHF. In nucleotides, the CDR3 is TGTGCCAGCAGCTTGGAGGGGCCCCAGCCCCAGCATTTT. The full variable domain, completed using reference TRBV5-5 and TRBJ1-5, is DAGVTQSPTHLIKTRGQQVTLRCSPISGHKSVSWYQQVLGQGPQFIFQYYEKEERGRGNFPDRFSARQFPNYSSELNVNALLLGDSALYLCASSLEGPQPQHFGDGTRLSIL.

The rearrangement uses TRBV7-8 and TRBJ1-5; D might be TRBD1 (5 bases). The V end lost 2 bases, the J end lost 5 bases, and 10 bases lay between the germline ends. This CDR3 has 14 amino acids. Germline V gives CDR1 SGHVS, CDR2 FQNEAQ. The CDR3 DNA reads TGTGCCAGCAGCTTATTGGGGGGGGATCAGCCCCAGCATTTT. It encodes CASSLLGGDQPQHF.

The sample holds a few counts of this clone. The chain combines TRBV6-4 with TRBJ2-1; 8 positions agree with TRBD1. CDR1 is MRHNA and CDR2 is SNTAGT in the germline V gene. The CDR3 length is 15 residues. Losses at the gene ends were 4 bases for V and 0 bases for J; bases not matched to a gene: 2. CDR3 sequence (DNA): TGTGCCAGCAGTGCAGGGGGCGGCTCCTACAATGAGCAGTTCTTC. It codes for CASSAGGGSYNEQFF.

This chain connects TRBV5-4 to TRBJ1-1; D is unresolved. The V end was cut by 5 bases, the J end by 4 bases, with 12 bases between. The CDR3 has 13 residues. Germline V gene data show CDR1 as SGHNT and CDR2 as YYREEE (reference sequence). The CDR3 bases are TGTGCCAGCAGTCCGGACTTATCCACTGAAGCTTTCTTT. Translation: CASSPDLSTEAFF.

This rearrangement joins TRBV4-2 to TRBJ1-1; D is ambiguous. The V gene lost 1 base and the J gene lost 1 base, with 13 bases spanning the gap. The V gene's germline CDR1 is LGHNA and CDR2 YNFKEQ. This CDR3 comprises 16 residues. CDR3 sequence: CASSQVVRQGNTEAFF. In DNA, the CDR3 is TGTGCCAGCAGCCAAGTCGTGAGACAAGGGAACACTGAAGCTTTCTTT.

The CDR3 loop is CASSLGAVSKYTDTQYF. The CDR3 region has the DNA TGTGCCAGCAGCTTAGGTGCGGTTAGCAAGTACACAGATACGCAGTATTTT. This chain links TRBV7-2 with TRBJ2-3; D call uncertain. This CDR3 comprises 17 residues. In germline, CDR1 is SGHTA, CDR2 FQGNSA. Between the trimmed V and J ends, which lost 1 base and 2 bases, there was a span of 16 bases.

A single count supports this clone. The CDR3 DNA is TGCGCCAGCAGCCAAGGACTAGCGGGACCCAATGAGCAGTTCTTC. It translates to CASSQGLAGPNEQFF. This sequence joins TRBV4-3 and TRBJ2-1, with 11 bases lining up with TRBD2. CDR1 is LGHNA and CDR2 is YSLEER in the germline V gene. There are 15 residues in the CDR3. With 1 base clipped from V and 6 bases from J, the junction kept 2 bases outside the gene matches.

The chain employs TRBV28 and TRBJ1-5; 7 bases align to TRBD1. The trim removed 10 bases at V and 11 bases at J, leaving 20 bases unmatched. The V gene's germline CDR1 is MDHEN and CDR2 SYDVKM. This CDR3 has 15 amino acids. The CDR3 sequence: CATTPLDRVEVSQHF. The CDR3 nucleotides are TGTGCCACCACCCCGCTCGACAGGGTCGAAGTGTCCCAGCATTTT. The complete variable domain, with remaining parts taken from reference TRBV28 and TRBJ1-5, reads DVKVTQSSRYLVKRTGEKVFLECVQDMDHENMFWYRQDPGLGLRLIYFSYDVKMKEKGDIPEGYSVSREKKERFSLILESASTNQTSMYLCATTPLDRVEVSQHFGDGTRLSIL.

This clone has just a few counts. The rearrangement links TRBV4-3 to TRBJ1-1, with 9 positions matching TRBD1. The length of the CDR3 is 16 residues. From germline, CDR1 is LGHNA and CDR2 YSLEER. The ends lost 2 bases at V and 3 bases at J; junction bases unmatched: 7. Written as DNA, the CDR3 is TGCGCCAGCAGCCAAACCCCGGGACAGGGCTACACTGAAGCTTTCTTT. The encoded protein is CASSQTPGQGYTEAFF.

V is TRBV4-2 and J is TRBJ1-2, with D possibly being TRBD1 (5 bases). Per the germline V gene, CDR1 is LGHNA and CDR2 is YNFKEQ. Trimming took off 1 base at V and 4 bases at J, with 10 bases between the two ends. The CDR3 totals 14 residues. The CDR3 DNA reads TGTGCCAGCAGCCAAGGAGGACAATCCTATGGCTACACCTTC. Protein sequence: CASSQGGQSYGYTF.

This clone was seen a handful of times. The rearrangement uses TRBV4-2 and TRBJ2-3; 11 nucleotides line up with TRBD2. CDR1 LGHNA and CDR2 YNFKEQ come from the germline V gene. CDR3 length: 16 residues. The trim removed 3 bases at V and 2 bases at J, leaving 4 bases unmatched. CDR3 sequence: CASSQGLAAITDTQYF. CDR3 in DNA: TGTGCCAGCAGCCAGGGACTAGCGGCCATCACAGATACGCAGTATTTT.

This clone was seen only once. V and J are TRBV5-6 and TRBJ1-2, with D uncertain. The germline V and J ends were trimmed by 4 bases and 6 bases, with 10 bases remaining between them. CDR3 length equals 12 residues. Germline V lookup: CDR1 SGHDT, CDR2 YYEEEE. CDR3 region: CASSPGRNGYTF. CDR3 sequence (DNA): TGTGCCAGCAGCCCGGGGAGGAATGGCTACACCTTC.

The genes are TRBV7-3 and TRBJ2-1, with 7 nucleotides matching TRBD2. Trimming removed 5 bases from V and 3 bases from J; junction bases left unmatched: 7. This CDR3 spans 15 amino acids. The germline gives CDR1 SGHTA, CDR2 FQGTGA. CDR3 in amino acids: CASSPGGGFYNEQFF. CDR3 nucleotide sequence: TGTGCCAGCAGCCCCGGGGGAGGGTTCTACAATGAGCAGTTCTTC.

The V and J genes are TRBV27 and TRBJ2-5, with D maybe TRBD1 (5 bases). CDR1 and CDR2 (germline): MNHEY, SMNVEV (reference sequence). The V end lost 6 bases, the J end lost 2 bases, and 13 bases lay between the germline ends. This CDR3 region has 14 residues. The CDR3 loop is CASSKAGPQETQYF. CDR3 in DNA: TGTGCCAGCAGCAAGGCAGGGCCTCAAGAGACCCAGTACTTC.

The chain is built from TRBV6-1 and TRBJ2-1; D not resolved. Germline-derived CDR1 and CDR2 are MNHNS and SASEGT. V was trimmed by 2 bases and J by 6 bases, leaving 14 bases between them. The CDR3 length is 15 residues. DNA for the CDR3: TGTGCCAGCAGTGAATTAAATTGGCCCTCCAATGAGCAGTTCTTC. Translated: CASSELNWPSNEQFF.

This clone was observed once. J is TRBJ2-7 and V is TRBV5-3, with a tentative D call TRBD1 (6 bases). TRBV5-3 is recorded as an ORF, its role being uncertain. This CDR3 spans 15 amino acids. V dropped 2 bases and J dropped 2 bases, with 14 bases sitting between them. The CDR3 coding sequence is TGTGCCAGAAGCTTAAACCGGGACACCACCTACGAGCAGTACTTC. It translates to CARSLNRDTTYEQYF.

The chain couples TRBV5-1 to TRBJ1-1, with D perhaps TRBD1 (6 bases). The CDR3 is 17 residues long. Per germline, CDR1 SGHRS and CDR2 YFSETQ. Trimming left V 4 bases short and J 1 base short, with 20 bases between. The CDR3 DNA reads as TGCGCCAGCAGCCAAACGACTGTCGGACAGAAGAACACTGAAGCTTTCTTT. This codes for CASSQTTVGQKNTEAFF.

The J gene is TRBJ2-1, the V gene TRBV7-9, with 11 nucleotides matching TRBD2. This CDR3 spans 16 amino acids. V gave up 5 bases and J gave up 4 bases; unmatched junction bases: 7. The germline CDR1 and CDR2 sequences are SEHNR and FQNEAQ (reference sequence). The CDR3 reads CASSSSGGAQYNEQFF. CDR3 coding DNA: TGTGCCAGCAGCAGTAGCGGGGGGGCTCAGTACAATGAGCAGTTCTTC.

The rearrangement joins TRBV5-6 to TRBJ2-7; 7 bases agree with TRBD2. The CDR3 length is 16 residues. J gave up 0 bases and V 0 bases, and 6 bases lay outside the gene matches. Per the germline V gene, CDR1 is SGHDT and CDR2 is YYEEEE. The DNA of the CDR3 is TGTGCCAGCAGCTTGGTTTTACGCGGGAGCTCCTACGAGCAGTACTTC. It codes for CASSLVLRGSSYEQYF.

The rearrangement joins TRBV5-6 to TRBJ1-1; no clear D gene. Germline V gene lookup returns CDR1 SGHDT and CDR2 YYEEEE. Trimming left V 4 bases short and J 1 base short, with 8 bases between. The CDR3 is 13 residues long. CDR3 loop: CASSHSQNTEAFF. The CDR3 DNA follows: TGTGCCAGCAGCCATTCACAGAACACTGAAGCTTTCTTT.